The source of this T cell receptor (beta chain) is a study of human T cells and chemical hapten exposure. Findings and caveats of the study: Relative to controls, expanded TCRs formed significantly more large CDR3 similarity clusters.

Time point denoted: pre-sensitization, week 0. This sample's treatment: therapeutic diphenylcyclopropenone sensitization with weekly scalp DPC. Each cDNA molecule in the library carried unique molecular identifiers. TCRdb reprocessed the RACE reads with MiXCR, giving one entry per CDR3 protein. The data hold 50,000 to 65,000 distinct CDR3 sequences, with around 11% observed a single time. This clonotype was observed a few times. The target antigen is unknown. V was pared by 3 bases and J by 4 bases, with 3 bases of the junction left unmatched. The CDR3 runs to 15 residues. The input for sequencing was whole blood, taken in connection with sensitization to the hapten diphenylcyclopropenone (DPC). The sequence was obtained from a woman in her thirties or forties with alopecia areata. Some clones in this sample may be carry-over from other donors' samples. The rearrangement uses TRBV12-3 or TRBV12-4 and TRBJ2-3, with TRBD2 matching over 11 bases. The DNA for the CDR3 is TGTGCCAGCAGTTTTAGCGGGGGGGACCCAGATACGCAGTATTTT. It specifies CASSFSGGDPDTQYF.